This T cell receptor beta chain was sequenced during a study of cytomegalovirus exposure and HLA in healthy donors. Findings and caveats of the study: In a later analysis, TCR beta V- and J-gene trimming was associated with a missense DCLRE1C variant. TCR beta chains associated with HLA were, in a later analysis, more clonally expanded than equally common others.

Of note for this clone: Its antigen is not identified.

The CDR3 extends over 12 amino acids. CDR1 and CDR2 (germline): SQVTM, ANQGSEA. Unmatched junction bases numbered 4, after V lost 6 bases and J lost 5 bases. The study ran its PCR with 60 Vbeta and 13 Jbeta primers. The protocol was immunoSEQ multiplex PCR, while the TCRdb copy is restricted to in-frame clones and leaves out a portion. The table shows approximately 150,000 clones, with 55% to 80% occurring only once. What was sequenced was PBMCs. The receptor was isolated from a woman between 55 and 75 years old in good health and CMV-seropositive. The chain combines TRBV29-1 with TRBJ2-4; TRBD1 matches at 7 bases. CDR3 in amino acids: CSVGTDQNIQYF. In DNA, the CDR3 is TGCAGCGTGGGGACAGACCAAAACATTCAGTACTTC.